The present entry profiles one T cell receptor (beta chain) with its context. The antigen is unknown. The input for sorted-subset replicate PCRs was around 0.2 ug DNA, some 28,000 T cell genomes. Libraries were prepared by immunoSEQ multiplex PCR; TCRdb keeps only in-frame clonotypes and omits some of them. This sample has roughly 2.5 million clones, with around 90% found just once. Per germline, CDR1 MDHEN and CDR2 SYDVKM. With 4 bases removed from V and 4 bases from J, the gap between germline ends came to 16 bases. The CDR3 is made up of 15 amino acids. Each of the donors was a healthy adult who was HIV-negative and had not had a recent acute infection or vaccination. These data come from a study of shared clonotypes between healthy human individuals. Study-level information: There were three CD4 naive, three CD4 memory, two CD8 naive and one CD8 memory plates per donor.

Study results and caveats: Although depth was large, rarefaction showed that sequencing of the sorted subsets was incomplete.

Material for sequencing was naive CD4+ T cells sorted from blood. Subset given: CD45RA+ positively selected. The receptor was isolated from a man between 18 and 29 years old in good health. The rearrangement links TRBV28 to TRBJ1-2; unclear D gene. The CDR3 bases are TGTGCCAGCAGTTCCCCCCCCTGGAGCCTCTATGGCTACACCTTC. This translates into CASSSPPWSLYGYTF.